This T cell receptor beta chain derives from a study of CD8+CD57+ T cells in acquired aplastic anemia. Study in general: Mean yield of DNA from sorted CD4+ and CD8+ cells was 3.2 ug.

Patients included in sequencing had previously demonstrated CD8+CD57+ cell expansion by flow cytometry. Severe acquired aplastic anemia affected all patients. By the time of blood sampling, patients had still received no therapy. Study-wide results and limits: With respect to CD8+ Simpson's diversity, patients and controls did not differ significantly.

Details on this clonotype: Its cognate antigen is unknown.

For CDR3 and TCR beta VDJ profiling, genomic DNA was the template used. TCRdb independently ran MiXCR on the reads; one entry per CDR3 protein. The sample has a few hundred thousand distinct CDR3 sequences; approximately 60% are singletons. Sequenced sample: sorted CD4+, CD8+, or CD8+CD57+ T cells (not recorded which) from PBMCs. The receptor's source is a human donor with aplastic anemia.

CDR3 in DNA: TGTGCCAGCAGTCGCCGGACTAGCGGGGGGGAAACACAGTACGAGCATTTT. It is translated as CASSRRTSGGETQYEHF. V usage is TRBV6-5 and J usage is TRBJ1-5; D perhaps matches TRBD1 (5 bases). V was shortened by 5 bases and J by 14 bases, with 31 bases between the two germline ends. The CDR3 is 17 residues long. The germline CDR1 and CDR2 sequences are MNHEY and SVGAGI.